This T cell receptor beta chain was captured in a study of T cells in Graves' hyperthyroidism and ophthalmopathy. Overall study context: At initial diagnosis, before any treatment had begun, peripheral blood was obtained. Study-wide findings and caveats: The model predicted ophthalmopathy a median 6.5 months before onset.

The sample holds many counts of this clonotype. As yet, its antigen is unknown. The germline CDR1 and CDR2 sequences are SGHVS and FQNEAQ. After removal of 1 base from V and 8 bases from J, the junction contained 23 bases not matched to a gene. This CDR3 is built from 21 residues. Template material for amplifying TCR beta CDR3 regions consisted of RNA transcripts. An initial round of RT-PCR targeting the TCR CDR3 relied on the HTBI primer set. Each CDR3 protein is one row after TCRdb ran MiXCR on the multiplex PCR reads. In the table there are 150,000 or so distinct CDR3 sequences, 8% to 9.5% of which are singletons.

The chain carries TRBV7-8 and TRBJ2-1, with 10 bases that match TRBD2. The sequenced sample was blood. The sequence derives from a woman younger than 35 with Graves' hyperthyroidism that later progressed to Graves' ophthalmopathy. The CDR3 loop reads CASSLVTVPRRAGGTFDEQFF. CDR3 nucleotide sequence: TGTGCCAGCAGCTTAGTCACGGTTCCGAGAAGAGCGGGAGGGACATTCGATGAGCAGTTCTTC.